This T cell receptor (beta chain) came from a study of human CD8 memory T cell subsets (dated by TCRdb to 2018 to 2020). The study in broad terms: To assess clonal relationships, the TCRbeta repertoires of stem-like (TSTEM), progenitor exhausted-like (TPEX) and effector memory CD8+ T cell subsets were compared. Over 5 donors each provided TSTEM, TPEX and effector memory subsets, from which TCRbeta repertoires were obtained.

CDR1 and CDR2 (LNHDA, SQIVND) derive from the germline V gene (reference sequence). Measured from the cysteine to the phenylalanine, the CDR3 is 13 residues long. DNA is not on record. As for this clonotype: Which antigen it targets is not known.

Density gradient separation was used to isolate peripheral blood mononuclear cells from buffy coats of healthy donors. In the study, negative magnetic separation with EasySep or MojoSort CD8+ T cell isolation kits was used to enrich total CD8+ T cells. For each subset, total RNA was extracted using an RNeasy Mini Kit from duplicate vials of some 140,000 sorted CD8+ T cells. PBMCs were used either fresh or after being cryopreserved in fetal bovine serum containing about 9.8% DMSO. Fluorescence-activated cell sorting on a FACSAria III was used to sort CD8+ T cell subsets to purity. A Human TCR Profiling Kit was used to prepare UMI-labeled 5' RACE TCRbeta libraries. Every TCRbeta library was prepared in parallel, with the same number of PCR cycles used for all of the libraries. The original pipeline was this. Between about 2,800 and 18,000 functional CDR3beta clonotypes were contained in each TCRbeta library. MIGEC 1.2.9 was used for UMI extraction and consensus assembly, with a minimum of three reads required per UMI. MiXCR 3.0.3 was used to extract in-frame CDR3beta repertoires. Each sample was downsampled to 42,000 randomly selected UMIs before diversity metrics were calculated in VDJtools 1.2.1. For the top 3,000 clones of each sample pair, the repertoire overlap metrics D, R and F2 were calculated in VDJtools. Reprocessed by TCRdb, the reads give a single entry per CDR3 protein sequence, without DNA. The authors' filters were not applied to this entry. The table of this sample itemizes about 20,000 distinct CDR3 sequences. The ten top clones hold approximately 5% of the sample.

General findings and caveats noted by the study authors: Although both stem-like subsets shared clonotypes with effector memory cells, the overlap between TSTEM and TPEX repertoires was minimal, suggesting distinct antigen spectra for the TSTEM and TPEX subsets. Only TCRbeta chains were sequenced, and the repertoire comparisons were based on more than 5 donors and tested using paired t-tests with Bonferroni correction. Chao1 estimates suggested greater repertoire diversity in TSTEM than in TPEX subsets, potentially reflecting a broader range of specificities. TSTEM and TPEX subsets showed similarly high normalized Shannon-Wiener diversity, whereas effector memory subsets were comparatively less diverse.

The clonotype originates from a human donor in good health. The sequencing sample was made of CD8+ T cells from PBMCs. The chain joins TRBV19 to TRBJ1-1. This receptor has the CDR3 CASSILGNTEAFF. The entire variable domain, with the stretches around the CDR3 drawn from the reference TRBV19 and TRBJ1-1 proteins, is DGGITQSPKYLFRKEGQNVTLSCEQNLNHDAMYWYRQDPGQGLRLIYYSQIVNDFQKGDIAEGYSVSREKKESFPLTVTSAQKNPTAFYLCASSILGNTEAFFGQGTRLTVV.